This T cell receptor (beta chain) was obtained from a study of blood T cell repertoires in COVID-19. Unmatched junction bases numbered 5, after V lost 5 bases and J lost 8 bases. CDR3 size: 13 residues. The germline V gene has CDR1 MNHEY and CDR2 SVGAGI. Libraries were prepared by immunoSEQ multiplex PCR; TCRdb keeps only in-frame clonotypes and omits some of them. Of 20,000 to 25,000 clones in the sample, around 70% are singletons; the top ten hold around 21%. The V and J genes are TRBV6-5 and TRBJ1-2, with 10 positions matching TRBD1. The sequence was collected from a human donor in a cohort sampled during active or convalescent COVID-19. Input material: peripheral blood. The CDR3 spells CASSRQGAWGYTF. In DNA, the CDR3 is TGTGCCAGCAGTCGACAGGGGGCTTGGGGCTACACCTTC.